This T cell receptor (beta chain) was sequenced for a study of T cells in Graves' hyperthyroidism and ophthalmopathy. Overall study results and limits: Most thyroid clonotypes with frequency above 0.001 were detected in blood. A model using 13 V-J features told ophthalmopathy apart from stable hyperthyroidism.

This clonotype has ten or more counts. What it binds is unknown. Trimming stripped 3 bases from V and 3 bases from J, with 5 bases between. CDR3 length: 12 residues. An absence of ophthalmopathy progression within 18 months meant stable Graves' hyperthyroidism. It was around 11 ml of fresh peripheral blood that supplied the PBMCs. What was amplified from RNA transcripts were TCR beta CDR3 regions. Initially, a first-round RT-PCR of the TCR CDR3 employed the HTBI primer set. TCRdb re-analysed the multiplex PCR reads in MiXCR, keeping a single row per CDR3 protein. The table has some 500,000 distinct CDR3 sequences, approximately 15% seen once.

The rearrangement uses TRBV12-3 or TRBV12-4 and TRBJ1-1; D uncertain. This clonotype was obtained from a woman between 18 and 30 years old with Graves' hyperthyroidism. The sequenced sample was blood. The CDR3 is CASSLAYTEAFF. The CDR3 region has the DNA TGTGCCAGCAGTTTGGCCTACACTGAAGCTTTCTTT.